The 21 T cell receptor beta chains reported below all come from one sample, sequenced in a study of T cells in Graves' hyperthyroidism and ophthalmopathy. Using RNA transcripts as the source, TCR beta CDR3 regions were amplified. The TCR CDR3 was amplified in a first-round RT-PCR using the HTBI primer set. TCRdb called the multiplex PCR reads again in MiXCR, with one record for every CDR3 protein. This sample has around 600,000 distinct CDR3 sequences, with 13% to 15% found just once. Sequenced input: blood. These receptors came from a woman in her forties or fifties with Graves' ophthalmopathy.

In its sample, this clonotype was seen many times. V is TRBV20-1 and J is TRBJ2-5, with 8 bases aligning to TRBD1. The CDR3 is 14 residues long. With 6 bases clipped from V and 2 bases from J, the junction kept 8 bases outside the gene matches. Per the germline V gene, CDR1 is DFQATT and CDR2 is SNEGSKA (reference sequence). CDR3 residues: CSALDRVKQETQYF. The CDR3 DNA follows: TGCAGTGCATTGGACAGGGTGAAGCAAGAGACCCAGTACTTC.

This clonotype was seen ten or more times. The chain uses TRBV27 and TRBJ1-1; D remains ambiguous. Germline V gives CDR1 MNHEY, CDR2 SMNVEV (reference sequence). V gave up 2 bases and J gave up 1 base, with 5 bases separating them. The CDR3 covers 13 residues. The CDR3 sequence: CASSLKRNTEAFF. CDR3 sequence (DNA): TGTGCCAGCAGTTTAAAAAGGAACACTGAAGCTTTCTTT.

Ten or more counts support this clonotype. V and J are TRBV12-3 or TRBV12-4 and TRBJ2-1; D is unclear. V dropped 0 bases and J dropped 1 base, with 4 bases sitting between them. There are 14 residues in the CDR3. CDR3 in amino acids: CASSLAGSYNEQFF. In DNA, the CDR3 is TGTGCCAGCAGTTTAGCGGGGTCCTACAATGAGCAGTTCTTC.

This clonotype was picked up many times. The chain carries TRBV15 and TRBJ1-2; D gene unclear. The V gene lost 3 bases and the J gene lost 2 bases, with 7 bases spanning the gap. Germline lookup yields CDR1 LNHNV and CDR2 YYDKDF (reference sequence). This CDR3 is built from 13 residues. The CDR3 sequence: CATSSPGNYGYTF. The CDR3, as DNA: TGTGCCACCAGCAGCCCGGGGAACTATGGCTACACCTTC. Together with reference TRBV15 and TRBJ1-2, the CDR3 gives the full variable domain: DAMVIQNPRYQVTQFGKPVTLSCSQTLNHNVMYWYQQKSSQAPKLLFHYYDKDFNNEADTPDNFQSRRPNTSFCFLDIRSPGLGDTAMYLCATSSPGNYGYTFGSGTRLTVV.

The V call is TRBV7-2, the J call TRBJ1-1, with D unclear. Trimming cost V 0 bases and J 7 bases, with 15 bases left between them. CDR1 SGHTA and CDR2 FQGNSA come from the germline V gene. This CDR3 comprises 15 residues. The CDR3 region is CASSLAEGGGNEAFF. For the CDR3, the DNA is TGTGCCAGCAGCTTAGCAGAGGGCGGCGGGAATGAAGCTTTCTTT.

This clonotype was observed at least ten times. The rearrangement links TRBV28 to TRBJ2-7; D is unresolved. V was clipped by 1 base and J by 2 bases, with 12 bases between them. Per the germline V gene, CDR1 is MDHEN and CDR2 is SYDVKM. This CDR3 is built from 15 residues. The CDR3 loop is CASSLYSQIAYEQYF. The DNA for the CDR3 is TGTGCCAGCAGTTTATATAGTCAGATTGCCTACGAGCAGTACTTC.

This clonotype has at least ten counts. The chain has TRBV28 and TRBJ2-1; TRBD1 matches 7 bases. The CDR3 has 15 residues. Germline loops: CDR1 MDHEN, CDR2 SYDVKM. The V and J ends lost 6 bases and 1 base, in that order; junction bases with no gene match: 6. CDR3 amino acids: CASSATGVSYNEQFF. CDR3 coding DNA: TGTGCCAGCAGCGCTACAGGGGTATCCTACAATGAGCAGTTCTTC.

The chain links TRBV14 to TRBJ2-1; D is possibly TRBD1 or TRBD2 (5 bases each). V lost 4 bases to trimming and J lost 8 bases, with 18 bases between them. The CDR3 runs 15 residues. CDR1 and CDR2 (germline): SGHDN, FVKESK. The CDR3 nucleotides are TGTGCCAGCAGCCTATTCGGGGCAGGGCGCGATGAGCAGTTCTTC. It translates to CASSLFGAGRDEQFF.

The sample holds many counts of this clonotype. The V call is TRBV5-1, the J call TRBJ2-4; 8 nucleotides line up with TRBD2. The trim removed 4 bases at V and 7 bases at J, leaving 16 bases unmatched. The CDR3 totals 17 residues. CDR1 and CDR2 from the germline V gene are SGHRS and YFSETQ. Here the CDR3 reads CASSDRAGVGTGNIQYF. Here the CDR3 DNA reads TGCGCCAGCAGCGATAGAGCGGGAGTGGGGACCGGGAACATTCAGTACTTC.

This clonotype was picked up many times. This chain connects TRBV20-1 to TRBJ1-3; D is uncertain. Per germline, CDR1 DFQATT and CDR2 SNEGSKA (reference sequence). V dropped 1 base and J dropped 7 bases, with 17 bases sitting between them. The CDR3 sequence is 15 residues long. CDR3 sequence: CSARAPSLSWNTIYF. In nucleotides, the CDR3 is TGCAGTGCTAGAGCGCCGTCGTTATCGTGGAACACCATATATTTT.

The CDR3 here is CASSIPGRAQNEQFF. In DNA, the CDR3 is TGTGCCAGTAGTATTCCGGGGAGGGCCCAGAATGAGCAGTTCTTC. This sequence joins TRBV19 and TRBJ2-1, with 7 bases matching TRBD2. Germline trimming cut 3 bases from V and 7 bases from J; bases unmatched to any gene: 9. Germline assignment: CDR1 LNHDA and CDR2 SQIVND (reference sequence). This CDR3 spans 15 amino acids.

This clonotype was seen many times. The chain has TRBV27 and TRBJ2-3, with 8 bases aligning to TRBD1. This CDR3 contains 17 residues. Unmatched junction bases numbered 12, after V lost 3 bases and J lost 4 bases. The germline CDR1 and CDR2 sequences are MNHEY and SMNVEV (reference sequence). CDR3 protein: CASSFGAGGRSADTQYF. CDR3 nucleotide sequence: TGTGCCAGCAGTTTTGGAGCAGGGGGCCGATCCGCAGATACGCAGTATTTT.

This clonotype has a count of ten or more. The V and J genes are TRBV20-1 and TRBJ2-1; the match to TRBD1 covers 7 bases. This CDR3 spans 15 amino acids. The germline gives CDR1 DFQATT, CDR2 SNEGSKA (reference sequence). V lost 0 bases, J lost 9 bases, and 11 bases stayed unmatched. The CDR3: CSARDRQGSAGEQFF. In DNA, the CDR3 is TGCAGTGCTAGAGACCGACAGGGCTCGGCAGGTGAGCAGTTCTTC.

This clonotype showed up many times. The J gene is TRBJ2-3, the V gene TRBV28; a weak D match, TRBD2 (6 bases). Germline CDR1 reads MDHEN; CDR2 reads SYDVKM. Trimming left V 5 bases short and J 2 bases short, with 23 bases between. The CDR3 totals 18 residues. CDR3 amino acids: CASSPSKWLAWDTDTQYF. The CDR3 DNA sequence: TGTGCCAGCAGTCCCTCAAAGTGGCTAGCGTGGGACACAGATACGCAGTATTTT.

This clonotype was detected many times. The junction departs from germline at one end; a sequencing error may be responsible. This sequence joins TRBV30 and TRBJ1-4, with 9 positions matching TRBD1. CDR1 is GTSNPN and CDR2 is SVGIG in the germline V gene (reference sequence). The CDR3 is 15 amino acids. The CDR3 protein is CAWSPGTGTTEKLFF. The CDR3, as DNA: TGTGCCTGGAGTCCCGGGACAGGGACTACTGAAAAACTGTTTTTT.

The rearrangement joins TRBV7-9 to TRBJ1-1, with D tentatively TRBD1 (5 bases). The V end was cut by 4 bases, the J end by 6 bases, with 12 bases between. The CDR3 is 13 amino acids. Looked up from germline, CDR1 is SEHNR and CDR2 is FQNEAQ (reference sequence). The CDR3 protein is CASSWDRGSEAFF. CDR3 coding DNA: TGTGCCAGCAGCTGGGACCGAGGGTCTGAAGCTTTCTTT.

The chain has TRBV24-1 and TRBJ2-1; unclear D gene. Germline CDR1 KGHDR, CDR2 SFDVKD. This CDR3 region has 15 residues. V was shortened by 4 bases and J by 0 bases, with 9 bases between the two germline ends. CDR3 sequence: CATSDRKPSYNEQFF. The CDR3, as DNA: TGTGCCACCAGTGACCGAAAACCCTCCTACAATGAGCAGTTCTTC.

This chain links TRBV6-5 with TRBJ1-4, with 9 bases aligning to TRBD1. V lost 0 bases and J lost 4; bases outside the gene matches: 9. CDR3 length: 18 amino acids. Germline V CDR1 and CDR2: MNHEY, SVGAGI. The CDR3 reads CASSYSFRGTGSNEKLFF. CDR3 in DNA: TGTGCCAGCAGTTACTCATTCCGCGGGACAGGGAGTAATGAAAAACTGTTTTTT.

The chain combines TRBV3-1 with TRBJ1-2; D is unclear. In germline, CDR1 is LGHDT, CDR2 YNNKEL (reference sequence). The CDR3 is 14 amino acids. The ends were cut back, 0 bases at V and 1 base at J, with 6 bases in the middle. CDR3: CASSQDPHNYGYTF. The CDR3 DNA reads as TGTGCCAGCAGCCAAGATCCCCATAACTATGGCTACACCTTC.

On this clonotype itself: A much larger clone lies a single base off, so this may be a read error. V usage is TRBV6-1 and J usage is TRBJ2-7, with D unclear. Germline assignment: CDR1 MNHNS and CDR2 SASEGT. V gave up 7 bases and J gave up 7 bases, with 14 bases separating them. This CDR3 is built from 12 residues. This CDR3 is CASMNAANEQYF. In nucleotides, the CDR3 is TGTGCCAGCATGAACGCGGCCAATGAGCAGTACTTC.

This clonotype was recorded many times. The chain recombines TRBV27 with TRBJ2-1, with TRBD2 matching over 9 bases. The J segment lost 6 bases and the V segment lost 6 bases, leaving 9 bases of the junction unmatched. In germline, CDR1 is MNHEY, CDR2 SMNVEV (reference sequence). The CDR3 runs to 15 residues. The CDR3: CASSHGLASSNEQFF. The CDR3 DNA is TGTGCCAGCAGCCACGGACTAGCGAGCAGCAATGAGCAGTTCTTC.